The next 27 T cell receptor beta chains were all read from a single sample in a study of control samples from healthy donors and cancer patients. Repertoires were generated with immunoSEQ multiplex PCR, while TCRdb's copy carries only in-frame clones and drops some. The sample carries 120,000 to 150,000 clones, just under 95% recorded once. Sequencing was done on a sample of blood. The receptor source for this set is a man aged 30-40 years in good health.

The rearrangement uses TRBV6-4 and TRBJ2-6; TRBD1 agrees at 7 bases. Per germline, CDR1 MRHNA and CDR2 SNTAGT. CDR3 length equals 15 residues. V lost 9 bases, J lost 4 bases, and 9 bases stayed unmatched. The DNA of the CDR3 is TGTGCCAGTGCCGAGACAGGGACAGGGGCCAACGTCCTGACTTTC. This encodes CASAETGTGANVLTF.

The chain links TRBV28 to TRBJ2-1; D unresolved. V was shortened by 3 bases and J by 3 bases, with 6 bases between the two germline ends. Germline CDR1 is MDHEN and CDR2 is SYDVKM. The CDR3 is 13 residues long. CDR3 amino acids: CASSLSLYNEQFF. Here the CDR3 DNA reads TGTGCCAGCAGTTTGTCGCTCTACAATGAGCAGTTCTTC.

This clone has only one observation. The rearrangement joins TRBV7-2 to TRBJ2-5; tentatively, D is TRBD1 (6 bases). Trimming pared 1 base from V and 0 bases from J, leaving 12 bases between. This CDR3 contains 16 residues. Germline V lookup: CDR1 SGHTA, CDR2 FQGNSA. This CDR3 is CASSLVSWTDQETQYF. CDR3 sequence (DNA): TGTGCCAGCAGCTTAGTATCTTGGACAGACCAAGAGACCCAGTACTTC. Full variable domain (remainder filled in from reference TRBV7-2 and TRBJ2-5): GAGVSQSPSNKVTEKGKDVELRCDPISGHTALYWYRQSLGQGLEFLIYFQGNSAPDKSGLPSDRFSAERTGGSVSTLTIQRTQQEDSAVYLCASSLVSWTDQETQYFGPGTRLLVL.

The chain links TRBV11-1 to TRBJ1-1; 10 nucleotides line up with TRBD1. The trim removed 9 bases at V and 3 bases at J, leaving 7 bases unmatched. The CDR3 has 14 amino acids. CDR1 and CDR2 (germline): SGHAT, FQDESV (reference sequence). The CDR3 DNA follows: TGTGCCAGTGGACAGGGGGTGCGGTACACTGAAGCTTTCTTT. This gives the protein CASGQGVRYTEAFF.

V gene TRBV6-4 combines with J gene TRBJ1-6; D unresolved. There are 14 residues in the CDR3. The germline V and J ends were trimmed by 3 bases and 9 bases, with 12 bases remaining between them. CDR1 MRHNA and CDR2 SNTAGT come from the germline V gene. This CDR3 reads CASSESWSGSPLHF. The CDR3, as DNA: TGTGCCAGCAGTGAGTCTTGGTCGGGTTCACCCCTCCACTTT.

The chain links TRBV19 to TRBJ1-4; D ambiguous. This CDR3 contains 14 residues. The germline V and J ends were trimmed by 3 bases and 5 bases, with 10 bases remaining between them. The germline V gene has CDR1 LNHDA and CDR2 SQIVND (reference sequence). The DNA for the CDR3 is TGTGCCAGTAGTATCGGTGGCTACAATGAAAAACTGTTTTTT. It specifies CASSIGGYNEKLFF.

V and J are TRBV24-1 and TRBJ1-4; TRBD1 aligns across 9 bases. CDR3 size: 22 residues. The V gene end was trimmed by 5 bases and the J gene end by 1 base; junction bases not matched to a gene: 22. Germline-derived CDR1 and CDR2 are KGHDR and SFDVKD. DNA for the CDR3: TGTGCCACCAGTGCGCCGTTCCGGGACAGGGCAGAGGGGGTCTTAACTAATGAAAAACTGTTTTTT. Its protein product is CATSAPFRDRAEGVLTNEKLFF.

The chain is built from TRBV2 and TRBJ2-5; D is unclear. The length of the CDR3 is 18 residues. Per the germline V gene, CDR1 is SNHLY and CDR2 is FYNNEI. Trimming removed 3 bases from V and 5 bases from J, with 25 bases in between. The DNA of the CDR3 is TGTGCCAGCAGTGAGGTGGTCGTCGTCAGGCGCCTGAGGGAGACCCAGTACTTC. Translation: CASSEVVVVRRLRETQYF. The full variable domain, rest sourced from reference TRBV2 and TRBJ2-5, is EPEVTQTPSHQVTQMGQEVILRCVPISNHLYFYWYRQILGQKVEFLVSFYNNEISEKSEIFDDQFSVERPDGSNFTLKIRSTKLEDSAMYFCASSEVVVVRRLRETQYFGPGTRLLVL.

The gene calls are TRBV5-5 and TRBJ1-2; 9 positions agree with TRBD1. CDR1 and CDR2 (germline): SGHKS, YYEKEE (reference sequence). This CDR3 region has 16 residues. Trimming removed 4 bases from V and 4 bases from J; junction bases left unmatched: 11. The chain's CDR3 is CASSRTRDRETYGYTF. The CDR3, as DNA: TGTGCCAGCAGCAGAACGAGGGACAGGGAAACCTATGGCTACACCTTC.

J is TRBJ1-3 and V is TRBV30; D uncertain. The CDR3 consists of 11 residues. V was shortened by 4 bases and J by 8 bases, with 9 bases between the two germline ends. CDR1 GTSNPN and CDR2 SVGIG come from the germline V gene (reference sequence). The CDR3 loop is CAWTLSDTIYF. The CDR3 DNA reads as TGTGCCTGGACCCTTTCGGACACCATATATTTT.

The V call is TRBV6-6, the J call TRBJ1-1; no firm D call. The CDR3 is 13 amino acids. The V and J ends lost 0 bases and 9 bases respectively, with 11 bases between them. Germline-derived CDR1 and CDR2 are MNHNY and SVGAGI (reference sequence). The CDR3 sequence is CASSYSWQSKAFF. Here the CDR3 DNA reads TGTGCCAGCAGTTACTCATGGCAGAGTAAAGCTTTCTTT.

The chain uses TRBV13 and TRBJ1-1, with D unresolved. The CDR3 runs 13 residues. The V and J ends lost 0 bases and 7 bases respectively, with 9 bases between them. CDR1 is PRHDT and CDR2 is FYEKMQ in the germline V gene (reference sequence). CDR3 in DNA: TGTGCCAGCAGCTTAGGTCCCGCCCTTGAAGCTTTCTTT. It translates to CASSLGPALEAFF. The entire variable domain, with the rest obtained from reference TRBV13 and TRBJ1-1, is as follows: AAGVIQSPRHLIKEKRETATLKCYPIPRHDTVYWYQQGPGQDPQFLISFYEKMQSDKGSIPDRFSAQQFSDYHSELNMSSLELGDSALYFCASSLGPALEAFFGQGTRLTVV.

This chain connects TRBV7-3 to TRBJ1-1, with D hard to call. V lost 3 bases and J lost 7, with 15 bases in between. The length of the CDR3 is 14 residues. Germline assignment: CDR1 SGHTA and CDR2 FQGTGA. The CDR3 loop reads CASSLVEADVEAFF. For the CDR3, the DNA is TGTGCCAGCAGCTTGGTAGAAGCGGACGTTGAAGCTTTCTTT.

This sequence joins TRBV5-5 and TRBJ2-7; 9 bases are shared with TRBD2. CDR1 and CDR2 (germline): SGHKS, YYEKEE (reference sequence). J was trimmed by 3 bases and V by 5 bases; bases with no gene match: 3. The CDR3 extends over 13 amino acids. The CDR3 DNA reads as TGTGCCAGCAGATTTAGCGGGAGCTACGAGCAGTACTTC. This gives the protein CASRFSGSYEQYF.

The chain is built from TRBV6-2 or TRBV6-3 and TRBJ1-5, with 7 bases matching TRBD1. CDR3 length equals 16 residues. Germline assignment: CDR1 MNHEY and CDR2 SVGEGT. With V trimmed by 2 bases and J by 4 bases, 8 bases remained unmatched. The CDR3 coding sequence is TGTGCCAGCAGTTACGCACCGGGACAGCCGAATCAGCCCCAGCATTTT. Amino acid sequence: CASSYAPGQPNQPQHF.

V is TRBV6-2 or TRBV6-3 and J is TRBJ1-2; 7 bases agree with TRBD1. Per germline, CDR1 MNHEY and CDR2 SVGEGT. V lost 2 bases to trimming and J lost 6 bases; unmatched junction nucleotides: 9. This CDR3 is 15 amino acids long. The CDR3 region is CASSYLAGTANGYTF. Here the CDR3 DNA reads TGTGCCAGCAGTTACCTGGCCGGGACAGCAAATGGCTACACCTTC.

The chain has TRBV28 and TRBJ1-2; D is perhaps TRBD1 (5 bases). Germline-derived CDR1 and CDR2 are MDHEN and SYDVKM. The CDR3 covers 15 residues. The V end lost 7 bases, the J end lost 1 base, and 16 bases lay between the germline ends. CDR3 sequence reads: CASTWGDRYNYGYTF. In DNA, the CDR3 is TGTGCCAGCACTTGGGGAGACAGATATAACTATGGCTACACCTTC.

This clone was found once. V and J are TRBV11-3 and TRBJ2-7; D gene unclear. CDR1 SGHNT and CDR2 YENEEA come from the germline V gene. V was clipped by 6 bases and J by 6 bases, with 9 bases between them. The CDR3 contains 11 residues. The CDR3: CASRFAGEQYF. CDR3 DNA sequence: TGTGCCAGCAGATTCGCTGGCGAGCAGTACTTC.

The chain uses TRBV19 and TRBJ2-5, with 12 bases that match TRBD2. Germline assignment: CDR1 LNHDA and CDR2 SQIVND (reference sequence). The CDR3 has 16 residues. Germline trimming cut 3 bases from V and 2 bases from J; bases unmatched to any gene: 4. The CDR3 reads CASSMSGTSGQETQYF. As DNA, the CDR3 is TGTGCCAGTAGTATGAGCGGGACTAGCGGGCAAGAGACCCAGTACTTC.

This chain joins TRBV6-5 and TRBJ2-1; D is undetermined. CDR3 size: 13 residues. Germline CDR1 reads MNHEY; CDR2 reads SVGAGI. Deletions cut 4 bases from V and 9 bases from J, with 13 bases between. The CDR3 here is CASSSGHLGEQFF. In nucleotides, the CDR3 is TGTGCCAGCAGTTCAGGCCATCTCGGTGAGCAGTTCTTC.

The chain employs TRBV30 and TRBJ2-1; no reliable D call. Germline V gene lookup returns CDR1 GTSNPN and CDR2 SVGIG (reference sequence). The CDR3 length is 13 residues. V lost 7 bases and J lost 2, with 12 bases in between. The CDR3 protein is CASRAVAYNEQFF. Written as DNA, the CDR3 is TGTGCCTCAAGGGCGGTCGCCTACAATGAGCAGTTCTTC.

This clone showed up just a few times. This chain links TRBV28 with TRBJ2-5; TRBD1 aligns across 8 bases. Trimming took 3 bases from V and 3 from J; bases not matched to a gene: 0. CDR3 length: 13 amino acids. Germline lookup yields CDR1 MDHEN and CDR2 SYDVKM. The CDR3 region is CASSLDREETQYF. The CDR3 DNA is TGTGCCAGCAGTTTGGACAGGGAAGAGACCCAGTACTTC.

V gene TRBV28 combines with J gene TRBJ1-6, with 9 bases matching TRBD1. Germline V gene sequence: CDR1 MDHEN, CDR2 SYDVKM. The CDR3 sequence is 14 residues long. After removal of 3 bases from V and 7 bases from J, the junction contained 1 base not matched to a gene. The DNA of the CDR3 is TGTGCCAGCAGTTTGGGGACAGGGAATTCACCCCTCCACTTT. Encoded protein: CASSLGTGNSPLHF. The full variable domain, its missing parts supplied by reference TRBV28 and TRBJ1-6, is DVKVTQSSRYLVKRTGEKVFLECVQDMDHENMFWYRQDPGLGLRLIYFSYDVKMKEKGDIPEGYSVSREKKERFSLILESASTNQTSMYLCASSLGTGNSPLHFGNGTRLTVT.

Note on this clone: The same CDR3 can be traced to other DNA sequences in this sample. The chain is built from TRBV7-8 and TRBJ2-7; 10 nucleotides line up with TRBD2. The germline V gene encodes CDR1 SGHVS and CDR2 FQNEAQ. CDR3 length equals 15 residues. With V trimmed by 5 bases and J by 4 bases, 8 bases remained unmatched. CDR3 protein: CASSEIAGGRYEQYF. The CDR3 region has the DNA TGTGCCAGCAGCGAAATAGCGGGAGGTCGGTACGAGCAGTACTTC.

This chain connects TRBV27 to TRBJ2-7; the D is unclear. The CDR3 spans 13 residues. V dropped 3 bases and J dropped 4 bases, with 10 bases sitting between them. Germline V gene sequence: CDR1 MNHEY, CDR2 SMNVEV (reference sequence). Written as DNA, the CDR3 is TGTGCCAGCAGTTTTAGTGCCGTTTACGAGCAGTACTTC. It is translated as CASSFSAVYEQYF.

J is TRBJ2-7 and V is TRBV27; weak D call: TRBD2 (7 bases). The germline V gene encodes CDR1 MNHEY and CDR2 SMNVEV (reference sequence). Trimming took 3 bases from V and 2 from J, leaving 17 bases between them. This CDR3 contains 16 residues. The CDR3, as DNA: TGTGCCAGCAGTTTTCAAGGGGGGGGCGCCCCCTACGAGCAGTACTTC. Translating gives CASSFQGGGAPYEQYF.

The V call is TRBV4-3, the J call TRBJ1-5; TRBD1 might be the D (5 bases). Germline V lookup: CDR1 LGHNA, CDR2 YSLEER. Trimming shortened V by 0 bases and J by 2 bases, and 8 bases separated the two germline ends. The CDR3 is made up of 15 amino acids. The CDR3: CASSQDIGGNQPQHF. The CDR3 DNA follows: TGCGCCAGCAGCCAAGATATAGGGGGCAATCAGCCCCAGCATTTT.